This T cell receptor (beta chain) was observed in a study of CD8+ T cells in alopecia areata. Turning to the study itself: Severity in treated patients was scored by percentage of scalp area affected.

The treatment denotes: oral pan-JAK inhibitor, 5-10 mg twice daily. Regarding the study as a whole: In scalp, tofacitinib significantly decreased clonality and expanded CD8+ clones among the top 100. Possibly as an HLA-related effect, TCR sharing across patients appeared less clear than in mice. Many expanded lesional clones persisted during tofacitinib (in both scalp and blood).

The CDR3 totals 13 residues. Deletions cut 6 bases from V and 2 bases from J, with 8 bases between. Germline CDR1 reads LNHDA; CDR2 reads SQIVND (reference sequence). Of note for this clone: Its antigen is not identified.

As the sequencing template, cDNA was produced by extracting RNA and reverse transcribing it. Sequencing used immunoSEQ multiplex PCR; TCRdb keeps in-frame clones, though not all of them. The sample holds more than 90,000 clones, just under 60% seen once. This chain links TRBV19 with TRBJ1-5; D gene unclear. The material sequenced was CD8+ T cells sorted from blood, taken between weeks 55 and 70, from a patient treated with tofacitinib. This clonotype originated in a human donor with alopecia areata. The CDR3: CASSGGRNQPQHF. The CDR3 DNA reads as TGTGCCAGTAGCGGCGGCCGCAATCAGCCCCAGCATTTT.